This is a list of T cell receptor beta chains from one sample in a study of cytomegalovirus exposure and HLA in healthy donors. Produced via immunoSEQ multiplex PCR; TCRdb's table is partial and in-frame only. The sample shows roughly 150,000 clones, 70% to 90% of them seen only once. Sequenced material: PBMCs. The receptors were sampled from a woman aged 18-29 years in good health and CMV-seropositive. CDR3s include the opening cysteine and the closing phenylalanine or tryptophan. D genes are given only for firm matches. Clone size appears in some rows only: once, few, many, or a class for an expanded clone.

cdr3_nt: TGCGCCAGCTCCGGGGGGACGGGCATCACAGATACGCAGTATTTT; cdr3_aa: CASSGGTGITDTQYF; d_call: TRBD2; v_call: TRBV4-1; clone_size: NA; j_call: TRBJ2-3
cdr3_nt: TGCGCCAGCAGTCTGGGAGGGGGAAATAATCAGCCCCAGCATTTT; cdr3_aa: CASSLGGGNNQPQHF; d_call: NA; v_call: TRBV5-1; clone_size: NA; j_call: TRBJ1-5
cdr3_nt: TGTGCCAGCAGCTCCGGGGGGAATGGGGGCTACACCTTC; cdr3_aa: CASSSGGNGGYTF; d_call: NA; v_call: TRBV7-9; clone_size: many; j_call: TRBJ1-2
cdr3_nt: TGTGCCAGCAGCTCGACAGGGCGCGAGCAGTACTTC; cdr3_aa: CASSSTGREQYF; d_call: TRBD1; v_call: TRBV7-6; clone_size: NA; j_call: TRBJ2-7
cdr3_nt: TGTGCCAGCAGCTTAGATCCAGCGGGAGCCGGAGATACGCAGTATTTT; cdr3_aa: CASSLDPAGAGDTQYF; d_call: TRBD2; v_call: TRBV7-8; clone_size: NA; j_call: TRBJ2-3
cdr3_nt: TGTGCCAGCAGGGAGGCTAGCGGGCAAGAGACCCAGTACTTC; cdr3_aa: CASREASGQETQYF; d_call: TRBD2; v_call: TRBV6-5; clone_size: NA; j_call: TRBJ2-5
cdr3_nt: TGTGCCAGCAGTTTACCGGGACAGATTAACTATGGCTACACCTTC; cdr3_aa: CASSLPGQINYGYTF; d_call: TRBD1; v_call: TRBV28; clone_size: NA; j_call: TRBJ1-2
cdr3_nt: TGTGCCAGCAGCCCCCTGAGGGACGAGCAGTACTTC; cdr3_aa: CASSPLRDEQYF; d_call: NA; v_call: TRBV2; clone_size: NA; j_call: TRBJ2-7
cdr3_nt: TGCGCCAGCAGCCATGATCTAGCGGGGGCAGAGACCCAGTACTTC; cdr3_aa: CASSHDLAGAETQYF; d_call: TRBD2; v_call: TRBV4-3; clone_size: NA; j_call: TRBJ2-5
cdr3_nt: TGTGCCTGGAATCGGGGAGGGGCGGGGAATCAGCCCCAGCATTTT; cdr3_aa: CAWNRGGAGNQPQHF; d_call: NA; v_call: TRBV30; clone_size: NA; j_call: TRBJ1-5
cdr3_nt: TGTGCCATCAGTACCCAGCGGGACTACGAGCAGTACTTC; cdr3_aa: CAISTQRDYEQYF; d_call: TRBD2; v_call: TRBV10-3; clone_size: NA; j_call: TRBJ2-7
cdr3_nt: TGTGCCAGCAGTTTATTCGCGGGGGTCTACGAGCAGTACTTC; cdr3_aa: CASSLFAGVYEQYF; d_call: TRBD2; v_call: TRBV27; clone_size: NA; j_call: TRBJ2-7
cdr3_nt: TGCGCCAGCAGCCAAGGGGGCCACGGGGAGCTGTTTTTT; cdr3_aa: CASSQGGHGELFF; d_call: NA; v_call: TRBV4-3; clone_size: NA; j_call: TRBJ2-2
cdr3_nt: TGCGCCAGCAGCCAAGAGTTCGGGTCAGGGCTGGACAAAAACATTCAGTACTTC; cdr3_aa: CASSQEFGSGLDKNIQYF; d_call: NA; v_call: TRBV4-1; clone_size: once; j_call: TRBJ2-4
cdr3_nt: TGTGCCAGCAGCTGGGGAGTGAGCTCCTACGAGCAGTACTTC; cdr3_aa: CASSWGVSSYEQYF; d_call: NA; v_call: TRBV11-3; clone_size: NA; j_call: TRBJ2-7
cdr3_nt: TGTGCCAGCAGTCCGAGCGGGGGGTACCAAGAGACCCAGTACTTC; cdr3_aa: CASSPSGGYQETQYF; d_call: TRBD2; v_call: TRBV6-5; clone_size: NA; j_call: TRBJ2-5
cdr3_nt: TGTGCCAGCAGCCCTCTACAGGGTTCGCAATACGAGCAGTACTTC; cdr3_aa: CASSPLQGSQYEQYF; d_call: NA; v_call: TRBV14; clone_size: NA; j_call: TRBJ2-7
cdr3_nt: TGCGCCAGCAGCTCCCTCGCGGGCGGAGACACAGATACGCAGTATTTT; cdr3_aa: CASSSLAGGDTDTQYF; d_call: NA; v_call: TRBV5-1; clone_size: NA; j_call: TRBJ2-3
cdr3_nt: TGCGCCAGCAGCTCTAAGCGCGCCTACAATGAGCAGTTCTTC; cdr3_aa: CASSSKRAYNEQFF; d_call: NA; v_call: TRBV5-1; clone_size: NA; j_call: TRBJ2-1
cdr3_nt: TGCGCCAGCAGCCAGCGGGACAGTAAGGCAGACGAGCAGTACTTC; cdr3_aa: CASSQRDSKADEQYF; d_call: NA; v_call: TRBV4-1; clone_size: once; j_call: TRBJ2-7
cdr3_nt: TGTGCCAGCAACCGCGGTAACTATGGCTACACCTTC; cdr3_aa: CASNRGNYGYTF; d_call: NA; v_call: TRBV2; clone_size: few; j_call: TRBJ1-2